One and the same sample provided the 5 T cell receptor beta chains below, sequenced in a study of spatial heterogeneity in lung cancer. Time point of the sample: sample taken at primary tumor resection. Sequencing was performed on whole RNA extracted from tumor and nontumor lung tissue, or from frozen PBMC, and the material was left unsorted. From the 5' RACE reads, TCRdb called clonotypes with MiXCR, one entry per CDR3 protein. The data contain about 50,000 distinct CDR3 sequences, about 7.4% of them singletons. The material sequenced was PBMCs, taken at surgery. Receptor source: a female donor with early-stage non-small cell lung cancer.

The chain has TRBV30 and TRBJ2-5; TRBD2 might be the D (5 bases). CDR3 length: 12 amino acids. Germline V gene data show CDR1 as GTSNPN and CDR2 as SVGIG (reference sequence). Trimming shortened V by 4 bases and J by 2 bases, and 8 bases separated the two germline ends. DNA of the CDR3: TGTGCCTGGACTAGCAGACAAGAGACCCAGTACTTC. This codes for CAWTSRQETQYF.

The rearrangement uses TRBV2 and TRBJ1-1; no clear D. This CDR3 is built from 15 residues. CDR1 is SNHLY, CDR2 FYNNEI, per germline. The V and J ends lost 6 bases and 8 bases respectively, with 22 bases between them. CDR3 in amino acids: CASSANRGSGSEAFF. The DNA for the CDR3 is TGTGCCAGCAGCGCAAACAGAGGCTCGGGTTCAGAAGCTTTCTTT. The variable domain in full, with the rest retrieved from reference TRBV2 and TRBJ1-1, is EPEVTQTPSHQVTQMGQEVILRCVPISNHLYFYWYRQILGQKVEFLVSFYNNEISEKSEIFDDQFSVERPDGSNFTLKIRSTKLEDSAMYFCASSANRGSGSEAFFGQGTRLTVV.

The J gene is TRBJ2-4, the V gene TRBV5-4; 10 positions match TRBD1. Germline assignment: CDR1 SGHNT and CDR2 YYREEE (reference sequence). Trimming cost V 4 bases and J 5 bases; bases outside gene matches: 9. The length of the CDR3 is 16 residues. The CDR3 DNA reads as TGTGCCAGCAGCCGCTCACCCGGGACAGGGGAAAACATTCAGTACTTC. This translates into CASSRSPGTGENIQYF. The entire variable domain, with the rest obtained from reference TRBV5-4 and TRBJ2-4, is as follows: ETGVTQSPTHLIKTRGQQVTLRCSSQSGHNTVSWYQQALGQGPQFIFQYYREEENGRGNFPPRFSGLQFPNYSSELNVNALELDDSALYLCASSRSPGTGENIQYFGAGTRLSVL.

This clonotype was detected many times. This chain links TRBV7-2 with TRBJ2-3; D perhaps matches TRBD1 (6 bases). CDR3 length equals 14 residues. From germline, CDR1 is SGHTA and CDR2 FQGNSA. Trimming cost V 5 bases and J 3 bases, with 12 bases left between them. The CDR3 region has the DNA TGTGCCAGCAGCACCCGACAGGTTACAGATACGCAGTATTTT. Translating gives CASSTRQVTDTQYF. The variable domain in full, completed from reference TRBV7-2 and TRBJ2-3, reads GAGVSQSPSNKVTEKGKDVELRCDPISGHTALYWYRQSLGQGLEFLIYFQGNSAPDKSGLPSDRFSAERTGGSVSTLTIQRTQQEDSAVYLCASSTRQVTDTQYFGPGTRLTVL.

This clonotype turned up a few times. The chain is built from TRBV14 and TRBJ2-7, with D uncertain. V lost 2 bases, J lost 2 bases, and 13 bases lay in between. CDR1 and CDR2 from the germline V gene are SGHDN and FVKESK. The CDR3 consists of 15 residues. The CDR3 reads CASSQKNKKTYEQYF. CDR3 nucleotide sequence: TGTGCCAGCAGCCAAAAGAACAAAAAAACCTACGAGCAGTACTTC.